Shown below are 3 T cell receptor beta chains from a single sample sequenced in a study of blood T cell repertoires in COVID-19. Assay: immunoSEQ multiplex PCR; the TCRdb copy retains only in-frame clones and omits some. The data hold approximately 250,000 clones, with about four fifths observed a single time. The sample consisted of peripheral blood. The receptors derive from a man in his forties or fifties with acute or convalescent COVID-19.

V usage is TRBV19 and J usage is TRBJ2-2, with 14 bases lining up with TRBD2. CDR1 is LNHDA, CDR2 SQIVND, per germline (reference sequence). This CDR3 region has 17 residues. V was clipped by 5 bases and J by 2 bases; unmatched bases: 4. The CDR3 reads CASSVTSGRVNTGELFF. CDR3 coding DNA: TGTGCCAGTAGTGTGACTAGCGGGAGGGTTAACACCGGGGAGCTGTTTTTT.

This clone showed up just a few times. Other DNA sequences from this sample encode an identical CDR3 as well. The gene calls are TRBV30 and TRBJ1-6, with 9 bases lining up with TRBD1. The V and J ends lost 5 bases and 7 bases, in that order; junction bases with no gene match: 3. CDR1 GTSNPN and CDR2 SVGIG come from the germline V gene (reference sequence). CDR3 size: 13 residues. The CDR3 reads CAWGGQGNSPLHF. The CDR3 DNA sequence: TGTGCCTGGGGGGGACAGGGAAATTCACCCCTCCACTTT.

The chain is built from TRBV5-1 and TRBJ2-1, with 9 bases identical to TRBD2. V trimming: 5 bases; J trimming: 7 bases; junction bases outside the gene matches: 10. This CDR3 contains 15 residues. The V gene's germline CDR1 is SGHRS and CDR2 YFSETQ. The CDR3 region has the DNA TGCGCCAGCAGATCCGCGGGGGGGCCAGAGAATGAGCAGTTCTTC. Residues: CASRSAGGPENEQFF.